These 29 T cell receptor beta chains were all obtained from the same sample, sequenced in a study of human T cells and chemical hapten exposure. MiXCR was run by TCRdb on the RACE reads, yielding one entry per CDR3 protein. The data contain about 290,000 distinct CDR3 sequences, approximately 8% of them seen just once; the ten biggest clones take up around 1.2%. The time point: pre-sensitization, week 0. Stated treatment: therapeutic diphenylcyclopropenone sensitization with weekly scalp DPC. The material was whole blood, obtained in connection with sensitization to the hapten diphenylcyclopropenone (DPC). The source of these receptors is a man younger than 30 with alopecia areata. Some clones in this sample may be carry-over from other donors' samples.

This clonotype has at least ten counts. The CDR3 loop is CASSLFEADTQYF. CDR3 nucleotide sequence: TGTGCCAGCAGCTTATTTGAAGCAGATACGCAGTATTTT. The V gene is TRBV7-2, the J gene TRBJ2-3; no clear D. Germline V gives CDR1 SGHTA, CDR2 FQGNSA. CDR3 size: 13 residues. Trimming pared 2 bases from V and 4 bases from J, leaving 7 bases between.

The V call is TRBV4-3, the J call TRBJ1-5, with unresolved D. V was pared by 0 bases and J by 6 bases, with 9 bases between. The CDR3 totals 14 residues. Germline CDR1 LGHNA, CDR2 YSLEER. Written as DNA, the CDR3 is TGCGCCAGCAGCCAAGAACGGCTGATTCAGCCCCAGCATTTT. Its protein product is CASSQERLIQPQHF.

The genes are TRBV6-1 and TRBJ2-5, with D unresolved. The CDR3 extends over 14 amino acids. Trimming left V 2 bases short and J 5 bases short, with 12 bases between. Germline V gene sequence: CDR1 MNHNS, CDR2 SASEGT. This CDR3 reads CASSEFGVGETQYF. CDR3 in DNA: TGTGCCAGCAGTGAATTTGGGGTTGGGGAGACCCAGTACTTC.

CDR3 sequence: CASSRTVLGNGGELFF. The DNA of the CDR3 is TGTGCCAGCAGCCGTACGGTGCTGGGGAACGGCGGGGAGCTGTTTTTT. V gene TRBV6-2 or TRBV6-3 combines with J gene TRBJ2-2; D is ambiguous. Deletions cut 6 bases from V and 7 bases from J, with 21 bases between. The CDR3 runs 16 residues. CDR1 MNHEY and CDR2 SVGEGT come from the germline V gene.

This clonotype turned up a few times. The chain links TRBV3-1 to TRBJ2-5, with D perhaps matching TRBD1 (5 bases). The CDR3 loop spans 14 amino acids. CDR1 and CDR2 from the germline V gene are LGHDT and YNNKEL (reference sequence). Trimming shortened V by 8 bases and J by 5 bases, and 18 bases separated the two germline ends. CDR3 region: CASGRGRDRETQYF. The CDR3 DNA is TGTGCCAGCGGAAGGGGCCGTGATCGGGAGACCCAGTACTTC.

The chain combines TRBV6-5 with TRBJ2-1; possible D gene TRBD1, 6 bases. The CDR3 covers 14 residues. CDR1 MNHEY and CDR2 SVGAGI come from the germline V gene. V lost 5 bases, J lost 7 bases, and 15 bases lay in between. The CDR3 coding sequence is TGTGCCAGCAGTCCCAGTTTGGGGGCGAATGAGCAGTTCTTC. Protein sequence: CASSPSLGANEQFF.

This clonotype was observed many times. The V and J genes are TRBV4-1 and TRBJ1-6, with D possibly being TRBD1 (6 bases). The V end was cut by 1 base, the J end by 8 bases, with 15 bases between. Germline lookup yields CDR1 MGHRA and CDR2 YSYEKL. This CDR3 contains 16 residues. CDR3 in amino acids: CASSQVAGDFDSPLHF. CDR3 in DNA: TGCGCCAGCAGCCAAGTTGCAGGGGATTTTGATTCACCCCTCCACTTT.

This clonotype was counted many times. This chain connects TRBV15 to TRBJ1-1, with a possible D match to TRBD1 (6 bases). The CDR3 sequence is 16 residues long. V lost 5 bases and J 7 bases, leaving 23 bases between the germline ends. CDR1 LNHNV and CDR2 YYDKDF come from the germline V gene (reference sequence). Written as DNA, the CDR3 is TGTGCCACCAGCTCTTCTTCGGGGGCCACGCGCCGTGAAGCTTTCTTT. It translates to CATSSSSGATRREAFF.

This clonotype was seen only a few times. The chain combines TRBV12-3 or TRBV12-4 with TRBJ1-1; 8 bases match TRBD1. After removal of 3 bases from V and 8 bases from J, the junction contained 11 bases not matched to a gene. CDR3 length: 15 amino acids. The CDR3: CASSFDLVAGGEAFF. The CDR3 DNA is TGTGCCAGCAGTTTTGATTTGGTGGCAGGGGGCGAAGCTTTCTTT.

This sequence joins TRBV5-6 and TRBJ1-1, with a tentative D call TRBD1 (6 bases). The germline V and J ends were trimmed by 5 bases and 4 bases, with 15 bases remaining between them. Germline assignment: CDR1 SGHDT and CDR2 YYEEEE. This CDR3 has 14 amino acids. The CDR3 here is CASRALGGGTEAFF. As DNA, the CDR3 is TGTGCCAGCAGGGCCCTAGGGGGTGGCACTGAAGCTTTCTTT.

This clonotype was counted at least ten times. The J gene is TRBJ2-7, the V gene TRBV27; TRBD2 matches at 10 bases. V shed 5 bases and J 5 bases; nucleotides not matched to a gene: 9. The germline gives CDR1 MNHEY, CDR2 SMNVEV (reference sequence). The CDR3 has 15 amino acids. As DNA, the CDR3 is TGTGCCAGCAGTCATTCCCTAGCGGGGGATAACGAGCAGTACTTC. Translation: CASSHSLAGDNEQYF.

V usage is TRBV9 and J usage is TRBJ1-2, with D possibly being TRBD1 (5 bases). The CDR3 is made up of 13 amino acids. CDR1 SGDLS and CDR2 YYNGEE come from the germline V gene. The germline V and J ends were trimmed by 0 bases and 6 bases, with 9 bases remaining between them. As DNA, the CDR3 is TGTGCCAGCAGCGTAGAGGGGCACAATGGCTACACCTTC. Protein product: CASSVEGHNGYTF.

The J gene is TRBJ1-2, the V gene TRBV6-6; D remains unclear. Germline V lookup: CDR1 MNHNY, CDR2 SVGAGI (reference sequence). V was shortened by 1 base and J by 2 bases, with 17 bases between the two germline ends. The CDR3 extends over 17 amino acids. The CDR3 spells CASSYFAVTNLNYGYTF. The DNA of the CDR3 is TGTGCCAGCAGTTACTTTGCCGTAACCAATTTAAACTATGGCTACACCTTC.

V and J are TRBV6-2 or TRBV6-3 and TRBJ2-7; a possible D gene is TRBD2 (5 bases). CDR3 length: 14 residues. V was cut by 6 bases and J by 2 bases, with 14 bases left in between. CDR1 is MNHEY, CDR2 SVGEGT, per germline. The CDR3 DNA follows: TGTGCCAGCAGAGATGACGGGGAGACCTACGAGCAGTACGTC. This encodes CASRDDGETYEQYV.

This clonotype occurred many times. V and J are TRBV6-5 and TRBJ1-6; D uncertain. CDR1 is MNHEY, CDR2 SVGAGI, per germline. The V end lost 8 bases, the J end lost 9 bases, and 8 bases lay between the germline ends. The CDR3 runs to 11 residues. In DNA form, the CDR3 reads TGTGCCAGCGGTCCGGGTTCACCCCTCCACTTT. This gives the protein CASGPGSPLHF.

This clonotype was counted at least ten times. The J gene is TRBJ2-1, the V gene TRBV6-2 or TRBV6-3, with unresolved D. The length of the CDR3 is 15 residues. Per the germline V gene, CDR1 is MNHEY and CDR2 is SVGEGT. The germline V and J ends were trimmed by 2 bases and 4 bases, with 12 bases remaining between them. The CDR3 loop reads CASSYHPVRYNEQFF. In nucleotides, the CDR3 is TGTGCCAGCAGTTACCACCCTGTGAGATACAATGAGCAGTTCTTC.

This chain links TRBV7-2 with TRBJ2-7; the D gene is possibly TRBD1 (6 bases). The germline V gene encodes CDR1 SGHTA and CDR2 FQGNSA. This CDR3 comprises 14 residues. V was clipped by 5 bases and J by 4 bases, with 15 bases between them. The CDR3 region is CASSPERTEYEQYF. The CDR3 DNA reads as TGTGCCAGCAGCCCGGAGCGGACAGAGTACGAGCAGTACTTC.

This clonotype was seen a few times. The chain uses TRBV2 and TRBJ2-6, with D unresolved. With 8 bases removed from V and 0 bases from J, the gap between germline ends came to 8 bases. Germline CDR1 reads SNHLY; CDR2 reads FYNNEI. The CDR3 sequence is 14 residues long. CDR3 sequence reads: CASGRVSGANVLTF. The CDR3 bases are TGTGCCAGCGGAAGGGTCTCTGGGGCCAACGTCCTGACTTTC.

This clonotype was seen more than once but under ten times. CDR3 sequence (DNA): TGTGCCAGCAGCGCAGGGGGCCCAACAACTAATGAAAAACTGTTTTTT. Protein sequence: CASSAGGPTTNEKLFF. This rearrangement joins TRBV9 to TRBJ1-4; TRBD1 matches 8 bases. Germline CDR1 and CDR2: SGDLS and YYNGEE. Unmatched junction bases numbered 4, after V lost 3 bases and J lost 0 bases. The CDR3 consists of 16 residues.

The CDR3 loop is CASSLPPFTVMNTDTQYF. CDR3 nucleotides: TGTGCCAGCAGCTTGCCACCCTTCACGGTGATGAACACAGATACGCAGTATTTT. This chain connects TRBV11-2 to TRBJ2-3; D not certain. CDR1 is SGHAT and CDR2 is FQNNGV in the germline V gene. V gave up 3 bases and J gave up 2 bases, with 21 bases separating them. CDR3 length: 18 amino acids.

This clonotype was recorded at least ten times. The chain uses TRBV6-2 or TRBV6-3 and TRBJ2-6; tentative D call: TRBD1 (6 bases). The CDR3 extends over 15 amino acids. Germline V gene sequence: CDR1 MNHEY, CDR2 SVGEGT. V lost 4 bases and J lost 4, with 11 bases in between. The CDR3 coding sequence is TGTGCCAGCAGTTCTACAGGGTCCGGGGCCAACGTCCTGACTTTC. Protein product: CASSSTGSGANVLTF.

This clonotype occurred a few times. The chain recombines TRBV20-1 with TRBJ1-5; D is possibly TRBD1 (5 bases). The CDR3 loop spans 15 amino acids. Deletions cut 1 base from V and 9 bases from J, with 19 bases between. Germline assignment: CDR1 DFQATT and CDR2 SNEGSKA (reference sequence). The chain's CDR3 is CSARGGGQGRGPQHF. CDR3 nucleotide sequence: TGCAGTGCTAGAGGAGGCGGGCAGGGAAGAGGGCCCCAGCATTTT.

The chain combines TRBV2 with TRBJ1-5, with 7 bases that match TRBD1. CDR3 length: 13 residues. The trim removed 7 bases at V and 7 bases at J, leaving 7 bases unmatched. Germline loops: CDR1 SNHLY, CDR2 FYNNEI. CDR3 in DNA: TGTGCCAGCAACAACGACAGGGACCAGCCCCAGCATTTT. This codes for CASNNDRDQPQHF.

At least ten counts were recorded for this clonotype. The V call is TRBV7-9, the J call TRBJ1-5; unclear D gene. CDR3 length: 12 residues. Trimming cost V 1 base and J 6 bases, with 4 bases left between them. Germline lookup yields CDR1 SEHNR and CDR2 FQNEAQ (reference sequence). The CDR3 DNA reads as TGTGCCAGCAGCTTAGACGCTCAGCCCCAGCATTTT. Amino acids: CASSLDAQPQHF.

This clonotype was recorded many times. The chain recombines TRBV11-2 with TRBJ2-7, with D tentatively TRBD1 (6 bases). Trimming removed 3 bases at V and 6 bases at J, with 15 bases between. The CDR3 covers 14 residues. Germline loops: CDR1 SGHAT, CDR2 FQNNGV. The CDR3 DNA follows: TGTGCCAGCAGCTTCTTGGGGGCCCCACTCGAGCAGTACTTC. Its translation is CASSFLGAPLEQYF.

This clonotype was picked up a small number of times. The rearrangement uses TRBV5-1 and TRBJ1-5; D gene ambiguous. This CDR3 has 13 amino acids. Trimming left V 0 bases short and J 5 bases short, with 6 bases between. CDR1 is SGHRS, CDR2 YFSETQ, per germline. This CDR3 is CASSLDSHQPQHF. As DNA, the CDR3 is TGCGCCAGCAGCTTGGACAGTCATCAGCCCCAGCATTTT.

The table lists this clonotype with a count of one. CDR3 sequence: CASSYSLAGYEQYV. For the CDR3, the DNA is TGTGCCAGCAGTTACTCTCTCGCCGGGTACGAGCAGTACGTC. The chain recombines TRBV6-2 or TRBV6-3 with TRBJ2-7; no firm D call. The germline CDR1 and CDR2 sequences are MNHEY and SVGEGT. The CDR3 sequence is 14 residues long. Trimming removed 0 bases at V and 4 bases at J, with 10 bases between.

This clonotype was recorded many times. The chain employs TRBV25-1 and TRBJ1-5; 9 bases are shared with TRBD1. The V and J ends lost 6 bases and 4 bases, in that order; junction bases with no gene match: 7. The germline CDR1 and CDR2 sequences are MGHDK and SYGVNS. The CDR3 has 15 residues. CDR3 DNA: TGTGCCAGCAGCCCGACAGGGGGTAAAAATCAGCCCCAGCATTTT. This encodes CASSPTGGKNQPQHF.

This clonotype has a handful of counts. The rearrangement uses TRBV19 and TRBJ2-1; 10 positions match TRBD1. The germline gives CDR1 LNHDA, CDR2 SQIVND (reference sequence). The V and J ends lost 8 bases and 8 bases, in that order; junction bases with no gene match: 12. CDR3 length equals 15 residues. In DNA, the CDR3 is TGTGCCAGTTGGGGAGGGGACAGGGGCATCGATGAGCAGTTCTTC. It translates to CASWGGDRGIDEQFF.